This TCR beta chain came from a study of cytomegalovirus exposure and HLA in healthy donors. This PCR relied on a set of 60 Vbeta primers and 13 Jbeta primers. Data came from immunoSEQ multiplex PCR; TCRdb stores just in-frame clones and leaves some out. The sample contains 100,000 to 150,000 clones, roughly 75% of which appear only once. This TCR was sampled from a woman in her 50s in good health and CMV-seronegative. Sequenced: PBMCs.

This CDR3 reads CASSTTVGGTSGRGGELFF. The CDR3 DNA reads as TGTGCCAGCAGCACTACCGTCGGCGGGACTAGCGGCAGGGGCGGGGAGCTGTTTTTT. This rearrangement joins TRBV27 to TRBJ2-2, with 11 bases that match TRBD2. J was trimmed by 7 bases and V by 6 bases; bases with no gene match: 19. The CDR3 consists of 19 residues. Germline V CDR1 and CDR2: MNHEY, SMNVEV (reference sequence).